This TCR beta chain was profiled in a study of cytotoxic CD8 clonotypes in ibrutinib-treated CLL. Study-level findings and limits: Relative to age-matched healthy donors, clonality at baseline was higher, and it tracked circulating CD8+ T-cell counts.

Sequencing sought depths of 1 in 200,000 to 1 in 1 million T cells. Method: immunoSEQ multiplex PCR; TCRdb's copy keeps in-frame clones and lacks some. The table has approximately 140,000 clones, roughly 77% seen once; the top ten hold 25% to 30%. A word on this clone: Its specificity is unknown.

The CDR3 covers 14 residues. The germline CDR1 and CDR2 sequences are MNHEY and SVGAGI. The V gene end was trimmed by 6 bases and the J gene end by 5 bases; junction bases not matched to a gene: 9. The receptor was derived from a human donor with chronic lymphocytic leukemia. This sequence joins TRBV6-5 and TRBJ2-7, with 8 bases identical to TRBD2. The sequences come from PBMCs, collected after 12 months of ibrutinib treatment. The CDR3 coding sequence is TGTGCCAGCAGATTCCGGGGGGGGGCCGACGAGCAGTACTTC. Amino acids: CASRFRGGADEQYF.